This TCR beta chain was captured in a study of T-cell memory formation after mild COVID-19. Looking at the study overall: For the most part, TCR clusters were specific to one donor. Findings of the study overall: In pre-infection memory, a portion of responding clones appeared, which suggested that cross-reactive memory joined. CD8+ contracting clones occupied EMRA, while CD4+ ones occupied mainly CM and EM.

This clonotype occurred a few times. Its antigen is unidentified. The CDR3 runs 16 residues. CDR1 is SGHRS, CDR2 YFSETQ, per germline. V lost 0 bases, J lost 3 bases, and 13 bases lay in between. Barcoded TCR alpha and TCR beta cDNA libraries with UMIs came from 5'RACE using constant-segment primers. TCRdb recomputed calls from the 5' RACE reads with MiXCR, one row per CDR3 protein. The repertoire consists of hundreds of thousands of distinct CDR3 sequences, with 20% to 25% occurring once and the leading ten covering under 25%. The source of this sequence is a man aged 18 to 30 who had mild COVID-19 (a few samples of this study predate the infection). Cell type and time point are not known. Specimen: PBMCs or a T cell subset sorted from them (not recorded which). The rearrangement joins TRBV5-1 to TRBJ2-1; D is perhaps TRBD1 (7 bases). Here the CDR3 DNA reads TGCGCCAGCAGCTTGGAGCCAGGGGGGAGCTACAATGAGCAGTTCTTC. Its protein product is CASSLEPGGSYNEQFF.